These 16 T cell receptor beta chains came from one sample sequenced in a study of immune evolution from preneoplasia to lung adenocarcinoma. Method: immunoSEQ multiplex PCR; TCRdb's copy keeps in-frame clones and lacks some. The data show about 7,200 clones, 60% to 85% seen once. Sequences were obtained from FFPE adjacent normal lung tissue. The receptors were sampled from a person aged 70 to 80 with lung adenocarcinoma.

The genes are TRBV7-8 and TRBJ1-6, with D hard to call. With 4 bases removed from V and 5 bases from J, the gap between germline ends came to 12 bases. Germline CDR1 is SGHVS and CDR2 is FQNEAQ. The CDR3 extends over 15 amino acids. Here the CDR3 reads CASSSRTADNSPLHF. CDR3 nucleotide sequence: TGTGCCAGCAGCTCCCGCACAGCAGATAATTCACCCCTCCACTTT.

This chain uses TRBV21-1 with TRBJ1-5. TRBV21-1 is noted as a pseudogene. The CDR3 consists of 15 residues. Here the CDR3 reads CASSKKAGPYQPQHF. The CDR3, as DNA: TGTGCCAGCAGCAAAAAGGCCGGGCCCTACCAGCCCCAGCATTTT.

The V gene is TRBV19, the J gene TRBJ1-2, with 12 bases aligning to TRBD1. The CDR3 has 16 amino acids. Germline CDR1 is LNHDA and CDR2 is SQIVND (reference sequence). Losses at the gene ends were 8 bases for V and 4 bases for J; bases not matched to a gene: 11. In nucleotides, the CDR3 is TGTGCCAGTGCCGGGACAGGGGGCGACTTAATCTATGGCTACACCTTC. It encodes CASAGTGGDLIYGYTF.

This clone showed up just once. This chain links TRBV5-4 with TRBJ2-5; 8 bases line up with TRBD1. This CDR3 contains 15 residues. V dropped 2 bases and J dropped 5; count of bases not matched to a gene: 8. Germline V gene data show CDR1 as SGHNT and CDR2 as YYREEE (reference sequence). The CDR3 protein is CASSLGQGDLETQYF. CDR3 coding DNA: TGTGCCAGCAGCTTAGGACAGGGAGATTTGGAGACCCAGTACTTC.

The chain carries TRBV6-5 and TRBJ1-2, with 9 bases matching TRBD1. The CDR3 is 14 residues long. Germline-derived CDR1 and CDR2 are MNHEY and SVGAGI. The trim removed 8 bases at V and 5 bases at J, leaving 9 bases unmatched. CDR3 bases: TGTGCCAGCGCCTGGGCCGGGACAGGGTATGGCTACACCTTC. It codes for CASAWAGTGYGYTF.

The count of this clone is one. V usage is TRBV15 and J usage is TRBJ2-2; D is perhaps TRBD2 (6 bases). CDR3 size: 16 residues. V was cut by 0 bases and J by 7 bases, with 15 bases left in between. Germline CDR1 and CDR2: LNHNV and YYDKDF (reference sequence). DNA of the CDR3: TGTGCCACCAGCAGAGAGGCGGGGCTAGCAGGCGGGGAGCTGTTTTTT. It translates to CATSREAGLAGGELFF.

The chain links TRBV5-1 to TRBJ2-2; 8 bases agree with TRBD1. The germline gives CDR1 SGHRS, CDR2 YFSETQ. This CDR3 is built from 16 residues. Trimming took 5 bases from V and 2 from J; bases not matched to a gene: 8. The CDR3 spells CASRGPGQGNTGELFF. DNA of the CDR3: TGCGCCAGCAGAGGGCCTGGACAGGGAAACACCGGGGAGCTGTTTTTT.

This rearrangement joins TRBV2 to TRBJ1-1, with a possible D match to TRBD1 (5 bases). This CDR3 has 11 residues. The germline V gene encodes CDR1 SNHLY and CDR2 FYNNEI. V was trimmed by 9 bases and J by 6 bases, leaving 11 bases between them. DNA of the CDR3: TGTGCCAGTGGGAGGGGCCCTGAAGCTTTCTTT. This gives the protein CASGRGPEAFF.

The chain has TRBV7-2 and TRBJ1-2; D may be TRBD1 (5 bases). The CDR3 loop spans 14 amino acids. V lost 2 bases, J lost 8 bases, and 15 bases lay in between. Germline CDR1 is SGHTA and CDR2 is FQGNSA. The CDR3 DNA reads as TGTGCCAGCAGCTTAAGGGCGGGGCCGGGAGGCTACACCTTC. It yields the protein CASSLRAGPGGYTF. Full variable domain (remainder filled in from reference TRBV7-2 and TRBJ1-2): GAGVSQSPSNKVTEKGKDVELRCDPISGHTALYWYRQSLGQGLEFLIYFQGNSAPDKSGLPSDRFSAERTGGSVSTLTIQRTQQEDSAVYLCASSLRAGPGGYTFGSGTRLTVV.

The V and J genes are TRBV11-1 and TRBJ2-7; 7 bases line up with TRBD1. The V segment lost 5 bases and the J segment 7 bases; nucleotides outside the gene matches: 5. Germline V gene sequence: CDR1 SGHAT, CDR2 FQDESV (reference sequence). The CDR3 runs 12 residues. The CDR3 DNA is TGTGCCAGCAGCCTACAGGGGCGGGAGCAGTACTTC. This codes for CASSLQGREQYF.

This clone was seen a handful of times. V and J are TRBV15 and TRBJ2-1, with D perhaps being TRBD1 or TRBD2 (5 bases each). Trimming stripped 9 bases from V and 6 bases from J, with 15 bases between. The CDR3 is 13 residues long. CDR1 is LNHNV, CDR2 YYDKDF, per germline (reference sequence). CDR3 DNA: TGTGCCACGGGATTGAGGGACCCCAATGAGCAGTTCTTC. The encoded protein is CATGLRDPNEQFF.

V and J are TRBV11-1 and TRBJ1-5; no definite D call. The V gene's germline CDR1 is SGHAT and CDR2 FQDESV (reference sequence). V was clipped by 5 bases and J by 0 bases, with 5 bases between them. The CDR3 covers 13 residues. The CDR3 DNA follows: TGTGCCAGCAGCGTTGGTAGCAATCAGCCCCAGCATTTT. This sequence encodes CASSVGSNQPQHF.

V usage is TRBV11-2 and J usage is TRBJ1-1; D might be TRBD1 (5 bases). The CDR3 covers 16 residues. CDR1 is SGHAT, CDR2 FQNNGV, per germline. Trimming stripped 2 bases from V and 0 bases from J, with 13 bases between. The CDR3 nucleotides read TGTGCCAGCAGCTTAAACTCCGGGACGGTGAACACTGAAGCTTTCTTT. As protein: CASSLNSGTVNTEAFF.

The genes are TRBV7-9 and TRBJ2-1; D is perhaps TRBD2 (7 bases). The germline V and J ends were trimmed by 3 bases and 5 bases, with 14 bases remaining between them. Looked up from germline, CDR1 is SEHNR and CDR2 is FQNEAQ (reference sequence). The CDR3 covers 15 residues. CDR3 sequence reads: CASSFEGGRDNEQFF. The CDR3 DNA is TGTGCCAGCAGCTTTGAGGGGGGGCGGGACAATGAGCAGTTCTTC.

The chain has TRBV29-1 and TRBJ2-7; 10 bases are shared with TRBD1. The germline V gene encodes CDR1 SQVTM and CDR2 ANQGSEA. The CDR3 is 15 amino acids. Germline trimming cut 6 bases from V and 3 bases from J; bases unmatched to any gene: 11. Written as DNA, the CDR3 is TGCAGCGTAGAGGATCCGGGACAGGGGATCTACGAGCAGTACTTC. It translates to CSVEDPGQGIYEQYF.

This chain joins TRBV15 and TRBJ2-5; 8 bases line up with TRBD1. The CDR3 contains 13 residues. CDR1 and CDR2 (germline): LNHNV, YYDKDF (reference sequence). V was clipped by 4 bases and J by 4 bases; unmatched bases: 2. CDR3 amino acids: CATSTGQGETQYF. For the CDR3, the DNA is TGTGCCACCAGCACCGGACAGGGAGAGACCCAGTACTTC.